A single sample is the source of the 6 T cell receptor beta chains below, sequenced in a study of identical twins. TCRdb passed the 5' RACE reads through MiXCR, listing each CDR3 protein once. The profile shows fewer than 800,000 distinct CDR3 sequences, roughly 7.1% of them singletons. The sample also formed part of further work on yellow fever vaccine responses in identical twins.

The source material was PBMCs. Receptor source: a woman between 18 and 29 years old in good health.

This clonotype was seen a few times. The J gene is TRBJ2-7, the V gene TRBV10-3; D unresolved. V gave up 3 bases and J gave up 5 bases, with 11 bases separating them. Germline V gene sequence: CDR1 ENHRY, CDR2 SYGVKD. This CDR3 has 13 amino acids. In nucleotides, the CDR3 is TGTGCCATCAGTGACTCGGTTAGGGACGAGCAGTACGTC. It translates to CAISDSVRDEQYV.

The CDR3: CASSQRDSAYEAFF. CDR3 in DNA: TGCGCCAGCAGCCAAAGGGACAGCGCCTATGAAGCTTTCTTT. V usage is TRBV4-1 and J usage is TRBJ1-1; 7 positions match TRBD1. The germline CDR1 and CDR2 sequences are MGHRA and YSYEKL. V lost 2 bases and J lost 7; bases outside the gene matches: 7. There are 14 residues in the CDR3.

In its sample, this clonotype was seen a few times. Written as DNA, the CDR3 is TGTGCCAGCAGTCCCACCCCCCAGGGGTGGCGTTACAATGAGCAGTTCTTC. It yields the protein CASSPTPQGWRYNEQFF. The chain joins TRBV27 to TRBJ2-1; D is perhaps TRBD1 (6 bases). Deletions cut 5 bases from V and 4 bases from J, with 21 bases between. The CDR3 runs to 17 residues. The germline CDR1 and CDR2 sequences are MNHEY and SMNVEV (reference sequence).

This clonotype has ten or more counts. The chain is built from TRBV12-3 or TRBV12-4 and TRBJ1-2; maybe TRBD1 (5 bases). The CDR3 runs 12 residues. Trimming pared 3 bases from V and 7 bases from J, leaving 9 bases between. The CDR3 region is CASSLGTGGYTF. In nucleotides, the CDR3 is TGTGCCAGCAGTTTGGGGACGGGTGGCTACACCTTC.

At least ten counts were recorded for this clonotype. The chain links TRBV5-1 to TRBJ2-7; 15 positions agree with TRBD2. Germline V lookup: CDR1 SGHRS, CDR2 YFSETQ. With 2 bases clipped from V and 0 bases from J, the junction kept 3 bases outside the gene matches. CDR3 length: 17 amino acids. DNA of the CDR3: TGCGCCAGCAGCTTCGGGACTAGCGGGAGGCTCTCCTACGAGCAGTACTTC. It codes for CASSFGTSGRLSYEQYF.

The genes are TRBV6-5 and TRBJ2-2; 8 nucleotides agree with TRBD2. In germline, CDR1 is MNHEY, CDR2 SVGAGI. CDR3 length equals 18 residues. With 4 bases clipped from V and 7 bases from J, the junction kept 17 bases outside the gene matches. The CDR3 sequence: CASSWAHRGGGKSGELFF. As DNA, the CDR3 is TGTGCCAGCAGTTGGGCCCACCGGGGGGGCGGGAAAAGCGGGGAGCTGTTTTTT.